These 20 T cell receptor beta chains were all obtained from the same sample, sequenced in a study of T-cell reconstitution after alpha-beta-depleted transplantation in children. A TCRbeta library incorporating unique molecular identifiers was prepared. TCRdb called the PCR reads again in MiXCR, with one record for every CDR3 protein. The repertoire holds around 670,000 distinct CDR3 sequences, with over 10% as singletons. Sample: PBMCs, taken before TCRalphabeta/CD19-depleted stem cell transplant. These receptors were obtained from a girl under 10 years old with congenital amegakaryocytic thrombocytopenia, due to receive a stem cell transplant.

The DNA of the CDR3 is TGTGCCAGCAGCCCTTCCGCGGGAGTCGCCAATGAGCAGTTCTTC. Translating gives CASSPSAGVANEQFF. This chain uses TRBV11-2 with TRBJ2-1, with 7 positions matching TRBD2. The CDR3 sequence is 15 residues long. The V gene end was trimmed by 5 bases and the J gene end by 6 bases; junction bases not matched to a gene: 10. Germline V gene lookup returns CDR1 SGHAT and CDR2 FQNNGV. The whole variable domain, remainder taken from reference TRBV11-2 and TRBJ2-1, is EAGVAQSPRYKIIEKRQSVAFWCNPISGHATLYWYQQILGQGPKLLIQFQNNGVVDDSQLPKDRFSAERLKGVDSTLKIQPAKLEDSAVYLCASSPSAGVANEQFFGPGTRLTVL.

This clonotype was picked up many times. CDR3 sequence reads: CASSLELAGNEQFF. The CDR3, as DNA: TGCGCCAGCAGCTTGGAGCTAGCGGGCAATGAGCAGTTCTTC. The rearrangement joins TRBV5-1 to TRBJ2-1; TRBD2 matches at 8 bases. After removal of 0 bases from V and 6 bases from J, the junction contained 2 bases not matched to a gene. The CDR3 totals 14 residues. CDR1 is SGHRS, CDR2 YFSETQ, per germline.

This clonotype was detected ten times or more. The CDR3 nucleotides read TGCGCCAGCAGCTTGTCGCGGGGGGAGGATCAGCAGTTCTTC. Residues: CASSLSRGEDQQFF. The J gene is TRBJ2-1, the V gene TRBV5-1, with TRBD2 matching over 8 bases. CDR1 and CDR2 from the germline V gene are SGHRS and YFSETQ. V shed 1 base and J 11 bases; nucleotides not matched to a gene: 8. CDR3 size: 14 residues.

This clonotype was observed many times. The chain carries TRBV20-1 and TRBJ2-7, with 10 bases that match TRBD2. The CDR3 loop spans 14 amino acids. V lost 1 base and J lost 6; bases outside the gene matches: 6. Germline V gene sequence: CDR1 DFQATT, CDR2 SNEGSKA (reference sequence). The CDR3 protein is CSARGGLAGGEQYF. The CDR3 region has the DNA TGCAGTGCTAGAGGAGGCTTAGCGGGAGGCGAGCAGTACTTC.

V and J are TRBV20-1 and TRBJ1-2; 9 bases fit TRBD1. Germline assignment: CDR1 DFQATT and CDR2 SNEGSKA (reference sequence). The CDR3 extends over 15 amino acids. J lost 6 bases, V lost 3 bases, and 11 bases had no gene match. The CDR3 DNA sequence: TGCAGTGCTAGGCCATTGACAGGGGGTAGTGATGGCTACACCTTC. The encoded protein is CSARPLTGGSDGYTF.

This clonotype has a handful of counts. This chain uses TRBV4-1 with TRBJ1-5; 9 bases fit TRBD1. This CDR3 has 16 residues. J lost 3 bases, V lost 2 bases, and 5 bases had no gene match. CDR1 is MGHRA and CDR2 is YSYEKL in the germline V gene. CDR3 amino acids: CASSQSGTGNNQPQHF. CDR3 nucleotides: TGCGCCAGCAGCCAATCCGGGACAGGGAACAATCAGCCCCAGCATTTT.

This clonotype was detected many times. The chain has TRBV11-1 and TRBJ2-1; 8 nucleotides agree with TRBD2. There are 18 residues in the CDR3. Germline trimming cut 1 base from V and 1 base from J; bases unmatched to any gene: 9. Germline-derived CDR1 and CDR2 are SGHAT and FQDESV (reference sequence). The CDR3 nucleotides read TGTGCCAGCAGCTTAGACAGCGGGAGATTTCGGTCCTACAATGAGCAGTTCTTC. Amino acid sequence: CASSLDSGRFRSYNEQFF. Supplemented by reference TRBV11-1 and TRBJ2-1, the full variable domain reads EAEVAQSPRYKITEKSQAVAFWCDPISGHATLYWYRQILGQGPELLVQFQDESVVDDSQLPKDRFSAERLKGVDSTLKIQPAELGDSAMYLCASSLDSGRFRSYNEQFFGPGTRLTVL.

This clonotype was found a few times. V usage is TRBV15 and J usage is TRBJ2-7, with D tentatively TRBD2 (6 bases). V was trimmed by 0 bases and J by 2 bases, leaving 11 bases between them. The germline CDR1 and CDR2 sequences are LNHNV and YYDKDF (reference sequence). This CDR3 contains 15 residues. CDR3 sequence: CATSRDIGLPYEQYF. The CDR3 DNA reads TGTGCCACCAGCAGAGATATAGGACTACCCTACGAGCAGTACTTC.

About this clonotype: This may be a read error: a much more frequent sequence differs by one nucleotide. It is unclear where the CDR3 begins or ends on the DNA, so no DNA is shown, and the CDR3 is as TCRdb lists it. The gene calls are TRBV12-3 or TRBV12-4 and TRBJ1-3. The CDR3 numbers 13 amino acids, ends counted. CDR3: CASSFGGGNTRYF.

The rearrangement links TRBV5-5 to TRBJ1-4; D uncertain. Looked up from germline, CDR1 is SGHKS and CDR2 is YYEKEE (reference sequence). Trimming took 2 bases from V and 4 from J, leaving 9 bases between them. The CDR3 is made up of 14 amino acids. In DNA form, the CDR3 reads TGTGCCAGCAGCTTCCCCGGGTTTAATGAAAAACTGTTTTTT. Translation: CASSFPGFNEKLFF.

The chain links TRBV7-7 to TRBJ2-3, with TRBD2 matching over 10 bases. The CDR3 is 15 residues long. Germline values: CDR1 SSHAT, CDR2 FNYEAQ (reference sequence). The J segment lost 6 bases and the V segment lost 5 bases, leaving 8 bases of the junction unmatched. CDR3 nucleotides: TGTGCCAGCAGCAAAACCGGGACTAGCGATGATACGCAGTATTTT. It codes for CASSKTGTSDDTQYF. Drawing the rest from reference TRBV7-7 and TRBJ2-3, the complete variable domain is GAGVSQSPRYKVTKRGQDVTLRCDPISSHATLYWYQQALGQGPEFLTYFNYEAQPDKSGLPSDRFSAERPEGSISTLTIQRTEQRDSAMYRCASSKTGTSDDTQYFGPGTRLTVL.

This clonotype turned up a few times. The chain recombines TRBV7-9 with TRBJ2-7, with 8 bases lining up with TRBD1. The germline gives CDR1 SEHNR, CDR2 FQNEAQ (reference sequence). This CDR3 is built from 14 residues. The ends lost 5 bases at V and 6 bases at J; junction bases unmatched: 9. The CDR3: CASSPDRASPEQYF. The CDR3 DNA is TGTGCCAGCAGCCCGGACAGGGCTTCCCCCGAGCAGTACTTC.

This clonotype has only a few counts. The rearrangement uses TRBV28 and TRBJ2-3, with TRBD2 identical over 7 bases. CDR3 size: 16 residues. The germline CDR1 and CDR2 sequences are MDHEN and SYDVKM. The J segment lost 2 bases and the V segment lost 7 bases, leaving 12 bases of the junction unmatched. The CDR3 region is CASTLARAGATDTQYF. CDR3 DNA sequence: TGTGCCAGCACCCTAGCCCGGGCGGGAGCCACAGATACGCAGTATTTT.

This clonotype was detected ten times or more. This chain connects TRBV29-1 to TRBJ2-5; a possible D gene is TRBD2 (5 bases). Germline V gene lookup returns CDR1 SQVTM and CDR2 ANQGSEA. The CDR3 extends over 13 amino acids. V was pared by 8 bases and J by 13 bases, with 26 bases between. CDR3 DNA: TGCAGCACTAGGGCTTCCGGACGGCCTGCGACGTACTTC. It encodes CSTRASGRPATYF. Full variable domain (remainder filled in from reference TRBV29-1 and TRBJ2-5): SAVISQKPSRDICQRGTSLTIQCQVDSQVTMMFWYRQQPGQSLTLIATANQGSEATYESGFVIDKFPISRPNLTFSTLTVSNMSPEDSSIYLCSTRASGRPATYFGPGTRLLVL.

The V call is TRBV30, the J call TRBJ2-2; D is perhaps TRBD1 (5 bases). V was cut by 4 bases and J by 6 bases, with 12 bases left in between. Per the germline V gene, CDR1 is GTSNPN and CDR2 is SVGIG (reference sequence). CDR3 length: 13 residues. CDR3 sequence (DNA): TGTGCCTGGAATGTTCAGGGTGCCGGGGAGCTGTTTTTT. Its protein is CAWNVQGAGELFF.

This chain joins TRBV5-1 and TRBJ2-7; D is unclear. The germline V gene has CDR1 SGHRS and CDR2 YFSETQ. The CDR3 is 14 residues long. V dropped 2 bases and J dropped 5 bases, with 14 bases sitting between them. CDR3 region: CASSFTGISNEQYF. CDR3 DNA: TGCGCCAGCAGCTTTACTGGGATAAGCAACGAGCAGTACTTC.

There are many counts of this clonotype. The chain is built from TRBV5-1 and TRBJ1-1, with 10 bases identical to TRBD1. With V trimmed by 3 bases and J by 7 bases, 6 bases remained unmatched. Germline V gene data show CDR1 as SGHRS and CDR2 as YFSETQ. The CDR3 is 14 amino acids. CDR3 bases: TGCGCCAGCAGCTCACAAGGGACAGGGGTTGAAGCTTTCTTT. Its translation: CASSSQGTGVEAFF. The whole variable domain, filled in from reference TRBV5-1 and TRBJ1-1, reads KAGVTQTPRYLIKTRGQQVTLSCSPISGHRSVSWYQQTPGQGLQFLFEYFSETQRNKGNFPGRFSGRQFSNSRSEMNVSTLELGDSALYLCASSSQGTGVEAFFGQGTRLTVV.

This clonotype occurred many times. The genes are TRBV7-9 and TRBJ2-1; D is ambiguous. With 6 bases removed from V and 3 bases from J, the gap between germline ends came to 6 bases. Germline loops: CDR1 SEHNR, CDR2 FQNEAQ (reference sequence). There are 12 residues in the CDR3. DNA for the CDR3: TGTGCCAGCAGGAGTGACTACAATGAGCAGTTCTTC. It is translated as CASRSDYNEQFF.

This clonotype has a count of ten or more. J is TRBJ1-1 and V is TRBV4-1; D gene uncertain. V gave up 4 bases and J gave up 5 bases, with 14 bases separating them. The CDR3 totals 14 residues. Germline assignment: CDR1 MGHRA and CDR2 YSYEKL. CDR3 sequence reads: CASSLTNTGTEAFF. In nucleotides, the CDR3 is TGCGCCAGCAGCCTCACTAATACCGGGACTGAAGCTTTCTTT.

Only a few counts were recorded for this clonotype. V is TRBV20-1 and J is TRBJ2-4; the D is unclear. Germline V CDR1 and CDR2: DFQATT, SNEGSKA (reference sequence). V was shortened by 6 bases and J by 0 bases, with 12 bases between the two germline ends. This CDR3 contains 14 residues. The CDR3, as DNA: TGCAGTGCCCCGGTCGGTGTAGCCAAAAACATTCAGTACTTC. It translates to CSAPVGVAKNIQYF.